The source of this T cell receptor beta chain is a study of T cells in Graves' hyperthyroidism and ophthalmopathy. Looked up from germline, CDR1 is LNHDA and CDR2 is SQIVND (reference sequence). Losses at the gene ends were 3 bases for V and 7 bases for J; bases not matched to a gene: 5. This CDR3 contains 14 residues. Orbital computed tomography and thyroid ultrasound, together with serum TRAb and thyroxine and clinical symptoms, were used for diagnoses. Researchers took RNA transcripts and amplified the TCR beta CDR3 regions from them. The study used the HTBI primer set for a first-round RT-PCR of the TCR CDR3. Using its own MiXCR run on the multiplex PCR reads, TCRdb lists one record per CDR3 protein. The table has hundreds of thousands of distinct CDR3 sequences, over 35% seen once.

The genes are TRBV19 and TRBJ1-5, with 8 bases aligning to TRBD1. Sequenced: blood. The TCR sequence derives from a man aged 18 to 29 with Graves' hyperthyroidism. CDR3 sequence (DNA): TGTGCCAGTAGTATCTCAAACAGGGGGCAGCCCCAGCATTTT. This translates into CASSISNRGQPQHF.